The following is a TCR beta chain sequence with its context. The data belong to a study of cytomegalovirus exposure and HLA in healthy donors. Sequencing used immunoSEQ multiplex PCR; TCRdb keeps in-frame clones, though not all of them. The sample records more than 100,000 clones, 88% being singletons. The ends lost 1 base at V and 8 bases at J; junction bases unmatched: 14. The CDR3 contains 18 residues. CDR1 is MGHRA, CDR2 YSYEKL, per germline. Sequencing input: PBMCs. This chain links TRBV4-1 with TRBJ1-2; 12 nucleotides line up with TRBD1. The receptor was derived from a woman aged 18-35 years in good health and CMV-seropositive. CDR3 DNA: TGCGCCAGCAGCCAAGGAAGAACCCGGGACAGGGGGCTTAGCGGCTACACCTTC. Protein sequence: CASSQGRTRDRGLSGYTF.